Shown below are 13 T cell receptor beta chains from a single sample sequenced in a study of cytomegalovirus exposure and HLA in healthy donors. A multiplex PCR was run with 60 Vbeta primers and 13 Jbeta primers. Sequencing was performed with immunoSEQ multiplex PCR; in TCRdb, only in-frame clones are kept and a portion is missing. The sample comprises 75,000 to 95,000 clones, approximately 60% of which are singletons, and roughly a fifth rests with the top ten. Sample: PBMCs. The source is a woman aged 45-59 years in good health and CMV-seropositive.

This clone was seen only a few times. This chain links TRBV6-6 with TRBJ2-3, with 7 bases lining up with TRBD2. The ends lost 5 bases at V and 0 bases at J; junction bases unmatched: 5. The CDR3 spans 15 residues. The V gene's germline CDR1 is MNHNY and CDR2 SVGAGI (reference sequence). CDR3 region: CASSLDGRSTDTQYF. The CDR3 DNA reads TGTGCCAGCAGTCTTGACGGGAGGAGCACAGATACGCAGTATTTT.

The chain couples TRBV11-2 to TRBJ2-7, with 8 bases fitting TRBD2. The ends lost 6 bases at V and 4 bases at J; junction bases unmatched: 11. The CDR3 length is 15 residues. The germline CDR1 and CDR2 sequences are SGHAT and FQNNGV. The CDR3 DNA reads TGTGCCAGCAGTCGGGGGGGGGCGATGGTTTACGAGCAGTACTTC. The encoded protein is CASSRGGAMVYEQYF. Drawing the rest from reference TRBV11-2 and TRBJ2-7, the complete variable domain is EAGVAQSPRYKIIEKRQSVAFWCNPISGHATLYWYQQILGQGPKLLIQFQNNGVVDDSQLPKDRFSAERLKGVDSTLKIQPAKLEDSAVYLCASSRGGAMVYEQYFGPGTRLTVT.

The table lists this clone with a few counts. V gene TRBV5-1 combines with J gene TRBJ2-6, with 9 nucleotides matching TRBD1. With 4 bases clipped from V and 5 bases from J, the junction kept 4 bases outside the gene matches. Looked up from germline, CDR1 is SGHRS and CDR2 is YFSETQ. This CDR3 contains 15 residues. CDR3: CASSDGTGRANVLTF. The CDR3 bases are TGCGCCAGCAGCGATGGGACAGGGAGGGCCAACGTCCTGACTTTC.

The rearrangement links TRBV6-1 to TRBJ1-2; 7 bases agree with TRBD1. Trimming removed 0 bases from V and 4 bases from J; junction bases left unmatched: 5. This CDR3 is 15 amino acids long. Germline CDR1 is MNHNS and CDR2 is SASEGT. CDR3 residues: CASSEAVTGTYGYTF. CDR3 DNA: TGTGCCAGCAGTGAAGCGGTGACAGGGACCTATGGCTACACCTTC.

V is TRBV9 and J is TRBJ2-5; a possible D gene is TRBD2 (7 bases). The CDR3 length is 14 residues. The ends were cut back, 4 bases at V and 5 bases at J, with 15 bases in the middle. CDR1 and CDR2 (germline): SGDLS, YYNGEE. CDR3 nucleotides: TGTGCCAGCAGCTCCCGCGGGGGCGTGGAGACCCAGTACTTC. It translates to CASSSRGGVETQYF.

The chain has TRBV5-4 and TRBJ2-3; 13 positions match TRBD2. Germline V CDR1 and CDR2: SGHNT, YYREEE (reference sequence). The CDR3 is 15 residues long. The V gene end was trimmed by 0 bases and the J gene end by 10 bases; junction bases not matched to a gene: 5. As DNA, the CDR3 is TGTGCCAGCAGCTTGGGGACTAGCGGGGGTTATTCGCAGTATTTT. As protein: CASSLGTSGGYSQYF.

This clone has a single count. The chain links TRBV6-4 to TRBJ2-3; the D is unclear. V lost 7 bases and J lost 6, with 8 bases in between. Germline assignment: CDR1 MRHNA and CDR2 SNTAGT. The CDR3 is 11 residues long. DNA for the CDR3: TGTGCCAGCACCTCCGGGGATACGCAGTATTTT. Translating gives CASTSGDTQYF.

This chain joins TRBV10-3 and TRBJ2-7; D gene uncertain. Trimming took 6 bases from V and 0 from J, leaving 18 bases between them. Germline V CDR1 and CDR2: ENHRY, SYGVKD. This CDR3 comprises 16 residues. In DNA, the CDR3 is TGTGCCATCAGGGTCACCGACCCTCGGAGCTCCTACGAGCAGTACTTC. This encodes CAIRVTDPRSSYEQYF.

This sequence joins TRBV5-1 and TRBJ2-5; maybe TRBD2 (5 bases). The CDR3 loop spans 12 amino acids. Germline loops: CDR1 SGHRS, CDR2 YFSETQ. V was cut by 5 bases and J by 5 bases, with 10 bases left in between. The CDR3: CASRLVSETQYF. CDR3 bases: TGCGCCAGCAGACTAGTATCTGAGACCCAGTACTTC. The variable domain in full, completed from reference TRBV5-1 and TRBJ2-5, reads KAGVTQTPRYLIKTRGQQVTLSCSPISGHRSVSWYQQTPGQGLQFLFEYFSETQRNKGNFPGRFSGRQFSNSRSEMNVSTLELGDSALYLCASRLVSETQYFGPGTRLLVL.

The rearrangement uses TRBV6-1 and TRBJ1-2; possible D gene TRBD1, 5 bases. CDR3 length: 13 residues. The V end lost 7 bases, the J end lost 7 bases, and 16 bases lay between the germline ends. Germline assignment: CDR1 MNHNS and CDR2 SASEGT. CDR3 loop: CASTRDYVGGYTF. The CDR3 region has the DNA TGTGCCAGCACTCGGGACTACGTGGGTGGCTACACCTTC.

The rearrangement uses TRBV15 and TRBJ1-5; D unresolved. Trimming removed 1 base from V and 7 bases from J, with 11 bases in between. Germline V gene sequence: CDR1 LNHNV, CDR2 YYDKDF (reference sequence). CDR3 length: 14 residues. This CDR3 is CATSRGGGSQPQHF. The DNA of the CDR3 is TGTGCCACCAGCAGAGGAGGAGGGTCCCAGCCCCAGCATTTT.

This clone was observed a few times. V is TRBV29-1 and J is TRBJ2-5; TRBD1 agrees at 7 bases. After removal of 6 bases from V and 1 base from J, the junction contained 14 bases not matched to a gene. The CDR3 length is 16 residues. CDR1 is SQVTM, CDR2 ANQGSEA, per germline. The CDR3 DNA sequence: TGCAGCGTAGGGGGCGTGGACACAGAACCCCAAGAGACCCAGTACTTC. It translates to CSVGGVDTEPQETQYF.

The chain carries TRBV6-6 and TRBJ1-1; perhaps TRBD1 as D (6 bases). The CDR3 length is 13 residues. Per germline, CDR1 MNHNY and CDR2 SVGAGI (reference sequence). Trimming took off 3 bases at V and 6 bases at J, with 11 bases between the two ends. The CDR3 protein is CASSYTGLSEAFF. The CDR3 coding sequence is TGTGCCAGCAGTTATACAGGGCTATCTGAAGCTTTCTTT.